This TCR beta chain was found in a study of blood T cell repertoires in COVID-19. At the level of the study: From the United States, Italy and Spain came samples of acute and convalescent COVID-19. The cDNA or gDNA used as material had been derived from T cells, B-cell-depleted T cells, or PBMCs.

V was shortened by 0 bases and J by 5 bases, with 6 bases between the two germline ends. The CDR3 length is 14 residues. Germline CDR1 KGHDR, CDR2 SFDVKD. Per the study methods: Amplification of reference gene primers was used by the study to estimate nucleated cell counts. Data came from immunoSEQ multiplex PCR; TCRdb stores just in-frame clones and leaves some out. From that table come the V and J calls and clone size; the DNA was used to work out D and trimming. The top ten hold about 3% of the sample, which has about 190,000 clones, 78% seen once. The sequence derives from a woman of 80 years or more with active or convalescent COVID-19. Sequencing used peripheral blood. The rearrangement uses TRBV24-1 and TRBJ2-2, with D possibly being TRBD2 (6 bases). CDR3 bases: TGTGCCACCAGTGATTTGGGGACTACCGGGGAGCTGTTTTTT. Protein product: CATSDLGTTGELFF.